This T cell receptor (beta chain) was profiled in a study of immune evolution from preneoplasia to lung adenocarcinoma. Clones were sequenced by immunoSEQ multiplex PCR, and TCRdb holds only the in-frame ones, with some missing. The data show approximately 6,000 clones, about four fifths seen once. The trim removed 6 bases at V and 4 bases at J, leaving 10 bases unmatched. From germline, CDR1 is MDHEN and CDR2 SYDVKM. This CDR3 has 17 amino acids. A note on this clone: The antigen is unknown.

Between about 2014 and 2018, patients underwent resection in Japan or China. H&E slides confirmed each diagnosis, reviewed by two pathologists independently. Points from the study as a whole: Normal lung had the highest top T cell clone frequencies. Later-stage lesions seemingly showed higher T cell density and diversity than normal lung.

This rearrangement joins TRBV28 to TRBJ2-7, with 15 bases lining up with TRBD2. The receptor was isolated from a person aged 50 or older with lung adenocarcinoma. The material sequenced was FFPE normal lung tissue adjacent to the tumor. The CDR3 sequence: CASSRGLAGGSGYEQYF. In nucleotides, the CDR3 is TGTGCCAGCAGCCGGGGACTAGCGGGAGGTTCGGGATACGAGCAGTACTTC.